A selection of T cell receptor beta chains follows, all from one sample in a study of Ad26.COV2.S vaccination and SARS-CoV-2 variants. Sequencing was performed with immunoSEQ multiplex PCR; in TCRdb, only in-frame clones are kept and a portion is missing. The data contain 350,000 to 400,000 clones, roughly nine tenths of them singletons. This material consisted of peripheral blood, taken in a trial of Ad26.COV2.S vaccine versus placebo. The source is a person aged 18-60 years who received the Ad26.COV2.S COVID-19 vaccine or a placebo. CDR3s include the opening cysteine and the closing phenylalanine or tryptophan. Each record gives: CDR3 length, V gene, clone size, D gene, J gene, CDR3 protein, CDR3 DNA. D genes are given only for firm matches. The listing skips clone size in some rows; elsewhere it reads once, few, many or a size class.

14,TRBV2,.,TRBD1,TRBJ1-1,CASSPNRGPAEAFF,TGTGCCAGCAGTCCTAACAGGGGGCCAGCTGAAGCTTTCTTT
15,TRBV27,.,.,TRBJ2-5,CASSSTTVGKETQYF,TGTGCCAGCAGTTCCACAACAGTGGGGAAAGAGACCCAGTACTTC
13,TRBV6-5,.,.,TRBJ1-1,CASRRDRNTEAFF,TGTGCCAGCAGGCGAGACAGGAACACTGAAGCTTTCTTT
17,TRBV6-2/TRBV6-3,.,.,TRBJ1-5,CASSYDPGVLGVQPQHF,TGTGCCAGCAGTTACGACCCGGGGGTACTGGGGGTTCAGCCCCAGCATTTT
14,TRBV7-2,.,TRBD2,TRBJ2-5,CASSSAGRGETQYF,TGTGCCAGCAGCTCAGCGGGGAGGGGAGAGACCCAGTACTTC
18,TRBV7-7,.,TRBD1,TRBJ2-2,CASSWPDRGYANTGELFF,TGTGCTAGCAGCTGGCCCGACAGGGGATACGCGAACACCGGGGAGCTGTTTTTT
12,TRBV6-1,few,.,TRBJ2-1,CASRTGSHEQFF,TGTGCCAGCAGAACAGGGAGCCATGAGCAGTTCTTC
14,TRBV19,.,TRBD1,TRBJ2-2,CASRGQGAVGELFF,TGTGCCAGTAGGGGACAGGGGGCGGTCGGGGAGCTGTTTTTT
16,TRBV6-4,.,TRBD1,TRBJ1-5,CASSVSGGASNQPQHF,TGTGCCAGCAGTGTCTCAGGGGGGGCGAGCAATCAGCCCCAGCATTTT
17,TRBV5-1,once,TRBD2,TRBJ2-1,CASSSFSGGASDNEQFF,TGCGCCAGCAGCTCCTTTAGCGGGGGGGCCAGTGACAATGAGCAGTTCTTC
19,TRBV21-1,.,.,TRBJ2-6,CASSPSPPLPGDGANVLTF,TGTGCCAGCAGCCCTAGCCCCCCCCTTCCAGGGGATGGGGCCAACGTCCTGACTTTC
15,TRBV14,.,TRBD1,TRBJ1-2,CASSHPGTGMYGYTF,TGTGCCAGCAGCCACCCCGGGACAGGGATGTATGGCTACACCTTC
16,TRBV6-5,.,.,TRBJ1-4,CASSYRFVGGIEKLFF,TGTGCCAGCAGTTACAGGTTCGTGGGAGGGATCGAAAAACTGTTTTTT
15,TRBV4-1,.,TRBD1,TRBJ2-7,CASSPGQGSAYEQYF,TGCGCCAGCAGCCCCGGACAGGGTTCGGCCTACGAGCAGTACTTC
13,TRBV5-4,.,.,TRBJ1-3,CASRPSAGNTIYF,TGTGCCAGCAGGCCCTCTGCGGGAAACACCATATATTTT
15,TRBV19,.,TRBD1,TRBJ2-7,CASSTQGQGAYEQYF,TGTGCCAGTAGTACCCAGGGACAGGGGGCGTACGAGCAGTACTTC
14,TRBV6-6,.,.,TRBJ2-5,CASSWDGTQETQYF,TGTGCCAGCAGTTGGGACGGAACACAAGAGACCCAGTACTTC
15,TRBV10-3,.,.,TRBJ2-7,CAISEGLSEAYEQYF,TGTGCCATCAGTGAGGGTCTGTCGGAAGCCTACGAGCAGTACTTC
14,TRBV5-1,.,TRBD1,TRBJ2-5,CASSFATGDETQYF,TGCGCCAGCAGCTTCGCGACAGGGGACGAGACCCAGTACTTC
14,TRBV14,.,TRBD1,TRBJ1-2,CASSLGQGVGGYTF,TGTGCCAGCAGCCTGGGACAGGGGGTTGGCGGCTACACCTTC
16,TRBV5-4,.,.,TRBJ2-2,CASSLPDRTNTGELFF,TGTGCCAGCAGCCTACCCGACAGGACGAACACCGGGGAGCTGTTTTTT
16,TRBV7-2,.,TRBD2,TRBJ2-5,CASSRSLAGGRETQYF,TGTGCCAGCAGCCGCTCTCTAGCGGGGGGTCGAGAGACCCAGTACTTC